One sample yielded the 29 T cell receptor beta chains listed below, sequenced in a study of cytomegalovirus exposure and HLA in healthy donors. The table came from immunoSEQ multiplex PCR; TCRdb's copy has only in-frame clones and leaves some out. Seen here are 130,000 to 150,000 clones, about nine tenths observed once, and the top ten hold about 0.64%. The sequenced material came from PBMCs. Receptors originate from a man aged 18 to 29 in good health and CMV-seronegative.

The V and J genes are TRBV5-1 and TRBJ2-5; 12 bases map to TRBD2. The CDR3 is made up of 17 amino acids. Per the germline V gene, CDR1 is SGHRS and CDR2 is YFSETQ. Trimming cost V 0 bases and J 2 bases; bases outside gene matches: 5. CDR3 sequence reads: CASSLGLAGAVQETQYF. The CDR3, as DNA: TGCGCCAGCAGCTTGGGACTAGCGGGAGCGGTTCAAGAGACCCAGTACTTC.

The gene calls are TRBV7-8 and TRBJ1-2; TRBD1 aligns across 8 bases. After removal of 1 base from V and 2 bases from J, the junction contained 0 bases not matched to a gene. Germline V gene lookup returns CDR1 SGHVS and CDR2 FQNEAQ. This CDR3 contains 14 residues. The CDR3 sequence: CASSLGDRNYGYTF. DNA for the CDR3: TGTGCCAGCAGCTTAGGGGACAGGAACTATGGCTACACCTTC. The variable domain in full, with the rest retrieved from reference TRBV7-8 and TRBJ1-2, is GAGVSQSPRYKVAKRGQDVALRCDPISGHVSLFWYQQALGQGPEFLTYFQNEAQLDKSGLPSDRFFAERPEGSVSTLKIQRTQQEDSAVYLCASSLGDRNYGYTFGSGTRLTVV.

The chain combines TRBV30 with TRBJ1-3; the D is unclear. The CDR3 has 11 residues. V lost 4 bases and J lost 3, with 4 bases in between. Per germline, CDR1 GTSNPN and CDR2 SVGIG (reference sequence). CDR3 coding DNA: TGTGCCTGGAACATTGGAAACACCATATATTTT. Its translation is CAWNIGNTIYF.

V and J are TRBV5-4 and TRBJ2-1; TRBD2 agrees at 8 bases. Trimming at V came to 0 bases and at J to 11 bases, leaving 10 bases not matched to a gene. Germline V lookup: CDR1 SGHNT, CDR2 YYREEE (reference sequence). This CDR3 is 15 amino acids long. In DNA form, the CDR3 reads TGTGCCAGCAGCTTGGACCCGGGGGGGGACCTGAAGCAGTTCTTC. Its protein is CASSLDPGGDLKQFF.

The chain employs TRBV30 and TRBJ2-7; D ambiguous. The germline V gene has CDR1 GTSNPN and CDR2 SVGIG (reference sequence). Trimming cost V 3 bases and J 2 bases, with 17 bases left between them. The CDR3 extends over 15 amino acids. For the CDR3, the DNA is TGTGCCTGGAGCGCGAAAACGAGTTTTCCCTACGAGCAGTACTTC. Its protein product is CAWSAKTSFPYEQYF. Variable domain in full (rest from reference TRBV30 and TRBJ2-7): SQTIHQWPATLVQPVGSPLSLECTVEGTSNPNLYWYRQAAGRGLQLLFYSVGIGQISSEVPQNLSASRPQDRQFILSSKKLLLSDSGFYLCAWSAKTSFPYEQYFGPGTRLTVT.

J is TRBJ2-1 and V is TRBV27; 12 bases are a match to TRBD2. Germline V CDR1 and CDR2: MNHEY, SMNVEV (reference sequence). The CDR3 extends over 14 amino acids. Germline trimming cut 5 bases from V and 8 bases from J; bases unmatched to any gene: 4. The CDR3 sequence is CASSPSGRADEQFF. CDR3 nucleotides: TGTGCCAGCAGTCCTAGCGGGAGGGCCGATGAGCAGTTCTTC.

The J gene is TRBJ1-1, the V gene TRBV4-1; D gene unclear. Trimming took off 1 base at V and 6 bases at J, with 12 bases between the two ends. Per the germline V gene, CDR1 is MGHRA and CDR2 is YSYEKL. The CDR3 has 14 residues. The CDR3 is CASSQVWSNAEAFF. Written as DNA, the CDR3 is TGCGCCAGCAGCCAAGTCTGGAGCAACGCTGAAGCTTTCTTT.

The sample holds one count of this clone. The rearrangement links TRBV19 to TRBJ1-3; no definite D call. The V and J ends lost 3 bases and 1 base respectively, with 7 bases between them. The CDR3 has 14 amino acids. Germline V lookup: CDR1 LNHDA, CDR2 SQIVND (reference sequence). The CDR3 DNA reads TGTGCCAGTAGTATGGGAGGTTCTGGAAACACCATATATTTT. This translates into CASSMGGSGNTIYF.

This chain connects TRBV7-9 to TRBJ2-4; the D gene is possibly TRBD2 (6 bases). This CDR3 contains 14 residues. Germline V gene lookup returns CDR1 SEHNR and CDR2 FQNEAQ (reference sequence). V lost 2 bases and J 5 bases, leaving 10 bases between the germline ends. CDR3 amino acids: CASSLLERENIQYF. The CDR3 coding sequence is TGTGCCAGCAGCTTATTAGAGCGGGAAAACATTCAGTACTTC.

This chain links TRBV7-2 with TRBJ2-5; a weak D match, TRBD2 (6 bases). The CDR3 has 17 residues. Trimming removed 0 bases at V and 2 bases at J, with 16 bases between. The germline V gene has CDR1 SGHTA and CDR2 FQGNSA. Here the CDR3 reads CASSLAVFRTIQETQYF. As DNA, the CDR3 is TGTGCCAGCAGCTTAGCGGTTTTCAGGACTATACAAGAGACCCAGTACTTC.

This chain connects TRBV19 to TRBJ2-1; 12 bases align to TRBD2. The CDR3 sequence is 16 residues long. J lost 5 bases, V lost 5 bases, and 7 bases had no gene match. Per the germline V gene, CDR1 is LNHDA and CDR2 is SQIVND (reference sequence). This chain's CDR3 is CASSGASGGANNEQFF. The CDR3 coding sequence is TGTGCCAGTAGTGGGGCTAGCGGGGGGGCCAACAATGAGCAGTTCTTC.

The gene calls are TRBV5-4 and TRBJ1-2, with a tentative D call TRBD1 (6 bases). This CDR3 is 18 amino acids long. Germline assignment: CDR1 SGHNT and CDR2 YYREEE (reference sequence). V lost 0 bases to trimming and J lost 4 bases, with 22 bases between them. DNA for the CDR3: TGTGCCAGCAGCTTGGGCATCTACCAGGGGAGTCCCCTCTATGGCTACACCTTC. It codes for CASSLGIYQGSPLYGYTF.

The rearrangement uses TRBV2 and TRBJ2-7, with 7 bases identical to TRBD2. Losses at the gene ends were 5 bases for V and 0 bases for J; bases not matched to a gene: 4. The CDR3 is 14 residues long. Germline V gene lookup returns CDR1 SNHLY and CDR2 FYNNEI. CDR3 in DNA: TGTGCCAGCAGTAGGGACTATAGCTCCTACGAGCAGTACTTC. Encoded protein: CASSRDYSSYEQYF. Drawing the rest from reference TRBV2 and TRBJ2-7, the complete variable domain is EPEVTQTPSHQVTQMGQEVILRCVPISNHLYFYWYRQILGQKVEFLVSFYNNEISEKSEIFDDQFSVERPDGSNFTLKIRSTKLEDSAMYFCASSRDYSSYEQYFGPGTRLTVT.

This chain links TRBV2 with TRBJ2-2, with 7 bases matching TRBD1. Trimming cost V 6 bases and J 1 base; bases outside gene matches: 5. The CDR3 is 15 amino acids. The germline gives CDR1 SNHLY, CDR2 FYNNEI. The DNA of the CDR3 is TGTGCCAGCAGCGGACAGGCTCTGAACACCGGGGAGCTGTTTTTT. Its protein product is CASSGQALNTGELFF.

This clone was seen only once. This chain joins TRBV7-9 and TRBJ1-2; no definite D call. CDR1 SEHNR and CDR2 FQNEAQ come from the germline V gene (reference sequence). V shed 2 bases and J shed 0 bases, with 7 bases lying between them. The CDR3 is 14 amino acids. For the CDR3, the DNA is TGTGCCAGCAGCTTATTGGGCGCTAACTATGGCTACACCTTC. Encoded protein: CASSLLGANYGYTF.

This rearrangement joins TRBV18 to TRBJ2-7; 8 bases are a match to TRBD2. The CDR3 contains 14 residues. V was clipped by 3 bases and J by 5 bases; unmatched bases: 6. CDR1 is KGHSH, CDR2 LQKENI, per germline. The CDR3 sequence: CASSPSGTSHEQYV. Here the CDR3 DNA reads TGTGCCAGCTCACCTAGCGGGACATCCCACGAGCAGTACGTC.

J is TRBJ1-6 and V is TRBV6-5; tentative D call: TRBD1 (6 bases). Trimming shortened V by 4 bases and J by 7 bases, and 8 bases separated the two germline ends. In germline, CDR1 is MNHEY, CDR2 SVGAGI. The CDR3 loop spans 13 amino acids. The CDR3 bases are TGTGCCAGCAGTTGGGGGACAAATTCACCCCTCCACTTT. It translates to CASSWGTNSPLHF.

This clone was seen only a few times. V gene TRBV5-1 combines with J gene TRBJ1-5; 8 bases align to TRBD1. V shed 3 bases and J 5 bases; nucleotides not matched to a gene: 4. Germline loops: CDR1 SGHRS, CDR2 YFSETQ. There are 14 residues in the CDR3. CDR3 sequence: CASSWTGLDQPQHF. The CDR3 region has the DNA TGCGCCAGCAGCTGGACAGGGCTCGATCAGCCCCAGCATTTT.

V is TRBV7-9 and J is TRBJ2-7, with TRBD1 matching 10 bases. CDR1 and CDR2 (germline): SEHNR, FQNEAQ (reference sequence). The V segment lost 6 bases and the J segment 1 base; nucleotides outside the gene matches: 12. This CDR3 has 17 residues. The chain's CDR3 is CASSPSGQGRGSYEQYF. CDR3 DNA sequence: TGTGCCAGCAGTCCATCGGGACAGGGGCGGGGGTCCTACGAGCAGTACTTC.

The table lists this clone with a count of one. The V gene is TRBV9, the J gene TRBJ2-1, with 9 bases aligning to TRBD2. The V gene end was trimmed by 0 bases and the J gene end by 6 bases; junction bases not matched to a gene: 4. The CDR3 is made up of 15 amino acids. The V gene's germline CDR1 is SGDLS and CDR2 YYNGEE. CDR3 amino acids: CASSVGTSVGNEQFF. CDR3 sequence (DNA): TGTGCCAGCAGCGTAGGGACTAGCGTGGGCAATGAGCAGTTCTTC.

J is TRBJ2-2 and V is TRBV9; perhaps TRBD2 as D (6 bases). The germline V gene has CDR1 SGDLS and CDR2 YYNGEE. The CDR3 has 15 residues. V was clipped by 4 bases and J by 4 bases, with 14 bases between them. CDR3 sequence (DNA): TGTGCCAGCAGCCCAGACGGGGGAGGCACCGGGGAGCTGTTTTTT. This gives the protein CASSPDGGGTGELFF. Based on the CDR3 plus reference TRBV9 and TRBJ2-2, the full variable domain is DSGVTQTPKHLITATGQRVTLRCSPRSGDLSVYWYQQSLDQGLQFLIQYYNGEERAKGNILERFSAQQFPDLHSELNLSSLELGDSALYFCASSPDGGGTGELFFGEGSRLTVL.

V gene TRBV7-6 combines with J gene TRBJ1-1, with 7 bases lining up with TRBD1. Trimming at V came to 5 bases and at J to 4 bases, leaving 13 bases not matched to a gene. The CDR3 consists of 16 residues. Germline values: CDR1 SGHVS, CDR2 FNYEAQ. CDR3 in DNA: TGTGCCAGCAGCGCGGTAAGGGGGCCTAGAGCCACTGAAGCTTTCTTT. It translates to CASSAVRGPRATEAFF.

The chain links TRBV10-2 to TRBJ2-1; 14 bases map to TRBD2. The CDR3 length is 15 residues. Germline V lookup: CDR1 WSHSY, CDR2 SAAADI. V dropped 1 base and J dropped 7; count of bases not matched to a gene: 0. CDR3: CASSEWTSGRNEQFF. CDR3 DNA: TGCGCCAGCAGTGAGTGGACTAGCGGGAGGAATGAGCAGTTCTTC.

V gene TRBV7-6 combines with J gene TRBJ2-2, with TRBD2 as a possible D gene (5 bases). Trimming pared 2 bases from V and 1 base from J, leaving 8 bases between. This CDR3 spans 15 amino acids. CDR1 and CDR2 (germline): SGHVS, FNYEAQ. CDR3 residues: CASSLRDRNTGELFF. CDR3 bases: TGTGCCAGCAGCTTACGGGATCGGAACACCGGGGAGCTGTTTTTT.

DNA of the CDR3: TGTGCCAGCAGTTTAAGCGGAGCCTACAATGAGCAGTTCTTC. Amino acid sequence: CASSLSGAYNEQFF. This chain links TRBV27 with TRBJ2-1, with D possibly being TRBD2 (5 bases). CDR3 size: 14 residues. V lost 2 bases to trimming and J lost 2 bases, with 7 bases between them. In germline, CDR1 is MNHEY, CDR2 SMNVEV (reference sequence).

V and J are TRBV5-1 and TRBJ1-1, with 9 nucleotides matching TRBD1. The CDR3 is 17 residues long. V was clipped by 1 base and J by 0 bases; unmatched bases: 7. Per germline, CDR1 SGHRS and CDR2 YFSETQ. The DNA of the CDR3 is TGCGCCAGCAGCTTGACCTTCCGGGACAGGGTGAACACTGAAGCTTTCTTT. Amino acid sequence: CASSLTFRDRVNTEAFF.

The V call is TRBV19, the J call TRBJ1-1, with TRBD1 matching over 8 bases. Germline assignment: CDR1 LNHDA and CDR2 SQIVND (reference sequence). The CDR3 extends over 13 amino acids. Trimming at V came to 5 bases and at J to 5 bases, leaving 4 bases not matched to a gene. This CDR3 is CASSYDRGTEAFF. The CDR3 DNA reads TGTGCCAGTAGTTACGACAGGGGAACTGAAGCTTTCTTT.

The chain recombines TRBV6-5 with TRBJ1-2, with D unresolved. The CDR3 consists of 15 residues. The germline V gene encodes CDR1 MNHEY and CDR2 SVGAGI. The germline V and J ends were trimmed by 5 bases and 1 base, with 14 bases remaining between them. The CDR3 DNA follows: TGTGCCAGCAGTACCCCTCGGGGTGATAACTATGGCTACACCTTC. Translated, it gives CASSTPRGDNYGYTF.

This chain joins TRBV18 and TRBJ2-5; D gene unclear. The ends were cut back, 8 bases at V and 0 bases at J, with 16 bases in the middle. This CDR3 has 15 residues. Germline loops: CDR1 KGHSH, CDR2 LQKENI. The CDR3 reads CASKPNPGYQETQYF. The DNA for the CDR3 is TGTGCCAGCAAACCGAATCCCGGGTACCAAGAGACCCAGTACTTC.